A selection of T cell receptor beta chains follows, all from one sample in a study of cytomegalovirus exposure and HLA in healthy donors. Some clones are missing from TCRdb's copy, which holds only in-frame ones; the method was immunoSEQ multiplex PCR. The sample shows tens of thousands of clones, around three fifths of them seen only once. Sequenced: PBMCs. All receptors come from a man in his fifties or sixties in good health and CMV-seropositive. CDR3s include the opening cysteine and the closing phenylalanine or tryptophan. Fields, in order: clone size, J gene, V gene, D gene, CDR3 DNA, CDR3 protein. D genes are given only for firm matches. Part of the rows lack a size; the others show once, few, many or a class for expanded clones.

abundance: NA
j_gene: TRBJ2-6
v_gene: TRBV10-3
d_gene: NA
CDR3nt: TGTGCCATCGACGGGGGGGCCAACGTCCTGACTTTC
CDR3aa: CAIDGGANVLTF

abundance: NA
j_gene: TRBJ1-1
v_gene: TRBV6-1
d_gene: NA
CDR3nt: TGTGCCAGCGCGGGATCAGGAGGCGGCACTGAAGCTTTCTTT
CDR3aa: CASAGSGGGTEAFF

abundance: NA
j_gene: TRBJ1-1
v_gene: TRBV11-2
d_gene: TRBD1
CDR3nt: TGTGCCAGCAGCTTGGCCGGGACAGACACTGAAGCTTTCTTT
CDR3aa: CASSLAGTDTEAFF

abundance: NA
j_gene: TRBJ1-2
v_gene: TRBV6-7
d_gene: NA
CDR3nt: TGTGCCAGCAGTTACCCGAAGGGGGGGCGGAACTATGGCTACACCTTC
CDR3aa: CASSYPKGGRNYGYTF

abundance: NA
j_gene: TRBJ2-3
v_gene: TRBV15
d_gene: NA
CDR3nt: TGTGCCACAAAAGGAGGCTGGAGCACAGATACGCAGTATTTT
CDR3aa: CATKGGWSTDTQYF

abundance: NA
j_gene: TRBJ2-7
v_gene: TRBV7-2
d_gene: TRBD2
CDR3nt: TGTGCCAGCAGCAGGACTAGCGGGGGGATAAAAGCCTACGAGCAGTACTTC
CDR3aa: CASSRTSGGIKAYEQYF

abundance: NA
j_gene: TRBJ1-1
v_gene: TRBV10-3
d_gene: NA
CDR3nt: TGTGCCATCAGTATCAGTAACACTGAAGCTTTCTTT
CDR3aa: CAISISNTEAFF

abundance: once
j_gene: TRBJ2-2
v_gene: TRBV2
d_gene: TRBD1
CDR3nt: TGTGCCAGCAGTGTAAAGACAGGGGGCGCGCGCACCGGGGAGCTGTTTTTT
CDR3aa: CASSVKTGGARTGELFF

abundance: NA
j_gene: TRBJ1-4
v_gene: TRBV6-1
d_gene: NA
CDR3nt: TGTGCCAGCAGTGAAAGGCCCCCTACAGGAATAGGATCTAGTGGTGAAAAACTGTTTTTT
CDR3aa: CASSERPPTGIGSSGEKLFF

abundance: NA
j_gene: TRBJ2-7
v_gene: TRBV11-2
d_gene: NA
CDR3nt: TGTGCCAGCAGCCGCACAGCCGTATTCCTCGAGCAGTACTTC
CDR3aa: CASSRTAVFLEQYF

abundance: NA
j_gene: TRBJ2-5
v_gene: TRBV6-1
d_gene: NA
CDR3nt: TGTGCCAGCAGTAAAGACTACCCTGAACGCCAAGAGACCCAGTACTTC
CDR3aa: CASSKDYPERQETQYF